The 15 T cell receptor beta chains below were found in one sample sequenced in a study of blood T cell repertoires in COVID-19. Sequencing used immunoSEQ multiplex PCR; TCRdb keeps in-frame clones, though not all of them. The table has 300,000 to 400,000 clones, roughly 84% seen once. Sequencing input: PBMCs or T cells enriched from blood (not recorded which). Receptors originate from a woman younger than 45 who had recovered from COVID-19.

The genes are TRBV24-1 and TRBJ2-1, with 8 bases matching TRBD2. The CDR3 runs 14 residues. The germline V gene encodes CDR1 KGHDR and CDR2 SFDVKD. J gave up 8 bases and V 4 bases, and 6 bases lay outside the gene matches. CDR3 in amino acids: CATSETGGVDEQFF. CDR3 nucleotides: TGTGCCACCAGTGAGACCGGGGGGGTCGATGAGCAGTTCTTC.

This chain joins TRBV18 and TRBJ1-1, with D perhaps TRBD1 (5 bases). V shed 3 bases and J shed 6 bases, with 14 bases lying between them. Germline V gene lookup returns CDR1 KGHSH and CDR2 LQKENI. The CDR3 sequence is 14 residues long. CDR3 nucleotides: TGTGCCAGCTCACCGGGTTGGCAGGGCGCTGAAGCTTTCTTT. Its translation: CASSPGWQGAEAFF. Using reference TRBV18 and TRBJ1-1 for the parts outside the CDR3, the full variable domain is NAGVMQNPRHLVRRRGQEARLRCSPMKGHSHVYWYRQLPEEGLKFMVYLQKENIIDESGMPKERFSAEFPKEGPSILRIQQVVRGDSAAYFCASSPGWQGAEAFFGQGTRLTVV.

The chain is built from TRBV9 and TRBJ2-3; TRBD1 matches at 11 bases. The CDR3 length is 16 residues. The germline V gene has CDR1 SGDLS and CDR2 YYNGEE. The ends lost 3 bases at V and 5 bases at J; junction bases unmatched: 8. The DNA of the CDR3 is TGTGCCAGCAGCGCCCGGACAGGGGGCCGATTAGATACGCAGTATTTT. Residues: CASSARTGGRLDTQYF.

The chain is built from TRBV7-7 and TRBJ2-1, with D possibly matching TRBD1 (6 bases). The CDR3 totals 14 residues. The V and J ends lost 3 bases and 3 bases respectively, with 9 bases between them. In germline, CDR1 is SSHAT, CDR2 FNYEAQ (reference sequence). In DNA, the CDR3 is TGTGCCAGCAGCTTGTCGGACAGCTACAATGAGCAGTTCTTC. Protein sequence: CASSLSDSYNEQFF.

This chain links TRBV18 with TRBJ2-5; 7 bases are shared with TRBD1. The CDR3 covers 13 residues. The junction had 7 bases not matched to a gene; V was cut back by 7 bases and J by 5 bases. The germline gives CDR1 KGHSH, CDR2 LQKENI. The CDR3 DNA sequence: TGTGCCAGCTTTACGACAGGGCAGGAGACCCAGTACTTC. It specifies CASFTTGQETQYF.

V is TRBV11-1 and J is TRBJ2-2; a possible D gene is TRBD2 (5 bases). This CDR3 spans 16 amino acids. Germline lookup yields CDR1 SGHAT and CDR2 FQDESV (reference sequence). V lost 6 bases and J 0 bases, leaving 14 bases between the germline ends. The CDR3 is CASRLLGFANTGELFF. CDR3 nucleotides: TGTGCCAGCAGGCTACTAGGGTTCGCGAACACCGGGGAGCTGTTTTTT. The full variable domain, with the rest looked up from reference TRBV11-1 and TRBJ2-2, is EAEVAQSPRYKITEKSQAVAFWCDPISGHATLYWYRQILGQGPELLVQFQDESVVDDSQLPKDRFSAERLKGVDSTLKIQPAELGDSAMYLCASRLLGFANTGELFFGEGSRLTVL.

The gene calls are TRBV7-2 and TRBJ1-2, with a tentative D call TRBD1 (6 bases). The CDR3 is made up of 13 amino acids. Between the trimmed V and J ends, which lost 1 base and 4 bases, there was a span of 7 bases. Germline CDR1 reads SGHTA; CDR2 reads FQGNSA. The CDR3 nucleotides are TGTGCCAGCAGCTTAGGACAGGTCTATGGCTACACCTTC. It yields the protein CASSLGQVYGYTF. The whole variable domain, filled in from reference TRBV7-2 and TRBJ1-2, reads GAGVSQSPSNKVTEKGKDVELRCDPISGHTALYWYRQSLGQGLEFLIYFQGNSAPDKSGLPSDRFSAERTGGSVSTLTIQRTQQEDSAVYLCASSLGQVYGYTFGSGTRLTVV.

This clone came up once. This chain links TRBV28 with TRBJ1-1; D remains ambiguous. V was cut by 7 bases and J by 4 bases, with 10 bases left in between. CDR1 and CDR2 from the germline V gene are MDHEN and SYDVKM. This CDR3 region has 12 residues. CDR3 sequence (DNA): TGTGCCAGCAAAGAGGTTTCCACTGAAGCTTTCTTT. Protein: CASKEVSTEAFF.

V usage is TRBV6-1 and J usage is TRBJ2-7, with 8 bases fitting TRBD2. Looked up from germline, CDR1 is MNHNS and CDR2 is SASEGT. V dropped 0 bases and J dropped 3; count of bases not matched to a gene: 1. This CDR3 is 14 amino acids long. In DNA, the CDR3 is TGTGCCAGCAGTGAAGCTAGCGGGGACTACGAGCAGTACTTC. This codes for CASSEASGDYEQYF.

The J gene is TRBJ2-5, the V gene TRBV3-1 (or the pseudogene TRBV3-2); no clear D. Germline CDR1 and CDR2: LGHDT and YNNKEL (reference sequence). Deletions cut 5 bases from V and 5 bases from J, with 12 bases between. CDR3 length equals 13 residues. CDR3 amino acids: CASSAPPGETQYF. The CDR3 coding sequence is TGTGCCAGCAGCGCTCCCCCCGGGGAGACCCAGTACTTC.

V is TRBV18 and J is TRBJ1-6, with D tentatively TRBD1 (5 bases). The germline V gene encodes CDR1 KGHSH and CDR2 LQKENI. The CDR3 has 14 residues. The V gene lost 8 bases and the J gene lost 8 bases, with 16 bases spanning the gap. The DNA of the CDR3 is TGTGCCAGCCCCCGCGGCAGGGCGGATTCACCCCTCCACTTT. It yields the protein CASPRGRADSPLHF.

Here the CDR3 reads CASSEGGFQYF. The CDR3 bases are TGTGCCAGCAGTGAGGGGGGTTTCCAGTACTTC. The chain has TRBV2 and TRBJ2-4; D perhaps matches TRBD2 (6 bases). The CDR3 is 11 residues long. From germline, CDR1 is SNHLY and CDR2 FYNNEI. Trimming took off 3 bases at V and 13 bases at J, with 10 bases between the two ends.

There are a few counts of this clone. V is TRBV7-2 and J is TRBJ1-5, with D perhaps matching TRBD1 (6 bases). Germline values: CDR1 SGHTA, CDR2 FQGNSA. This CDR3 is built from 15 residues. V shed 2 bases and J shed 7 bases, with 15 bases lying between them. The DNA for the CDR3 is TGTGCCAGCAGCTTATTCGGGGGGCTTGGGCAGCCCCAGCATTTT. Its translation is CASSLFGGLGQPQHF.

The DNA of the CDR3 is TGTGCCAGTAGTATTGCCGGGGGTGAAGCTTTCTTT. Translating gives CASSIAGGEAFF. The chain has TRBV19 and TRBJ1-1; a possible D gene is TRBD1 (5 bases). From germline, CDR1 is LNHDA and CDR2 SQIVND (reference sequence). V was pared by 3 bases and J by 7 bases, with 9 bases between. The CDR3 consists of 12 residues. The whole variable domain, remainder taken from reference TRBV19 and TRBJ1-1, is DGGITQSPKYLFRKEGQNVTLSCEQNLNHDAMYWYRQDPGQGLRLIYYSQIVNDFQKGDIAEGYSVSREKKESFPLTVTSAQKNPTAFYLCASSIAGGEAFFGQGTRLTVV.

The chain's CDR3 is CASSQDTRFVKGYTF. For the CDR3, the DNA is TGCGCCAGCAGCCAAGATACCCGGTTTGTGAAGGGCTACACCTTC. V usage is TRBV4-3 and J usage is TRBJ1-2; D is ambiguous. Trimming cost V 0 bases and J 8 bases, with 16 bases left between them. There are 15 residues in the CDR3. CDR1 is LGHNA, CDR2 YSLEER, per germline.